This TCR beta chain is from a study of shared clonotypes between healthy human individuals (dated by TCRdb to 2020 to 2022). With regard to the full study: A few men and two women, aged 18 to 49 years, made up the cohort. For each donor, three plates each were used for CD4 naive and CD4 memory, two plates were used for CD8 naive, and one plate was used for CD8 memory. To increase sequencing depth and limit assay-specific biases, different laboratories used diverse techniques to prepare libraries and sequence TCR repertoires. Leukapheresis yielded between about 0.85 and 9.5 billion PBMCs per donor. The study deeply sequenced blood TCR repertoires of about 5 healthy adults to estimate repertoire size and the extent of clonotype sharing between individuals.

The donors were healthy, HIV-negative adults who had no recently reported acute infections or vaccinations. Every donor was a Caucasian adult residing in Nashville, Tennessee, USA. CD4+ T cells were enriched by magnetic negative selection; naive cells were then positively selected on CD45RA, and the negative fraction formed the memory subset. After blood collection by leukapheresis, PBMCs were isolated using Ficoll-Histopaque density gradient centrifugation and then cryopreserved in the vapor phase of liquid nitrogen. Analytical flow cytometry was used to check the purity and quantity of each magnetically sorted T cell population. Genomic DNA was isolated from each sorted fraction and quantified by UV absorbance on a Nanodrop 2000c. Using the deep immunoSEQ assay, TCR CDR3 regions were amplified from genomic DNA by multiplex PCR. Genomic DNA extracted from each cell subset was distributed evenly over all wells of several immunoSEQ 96-well plates, and each plate served as one replicate. Each replicate PCR for sorted subsets received 150 to 250 ng genomic DNA, equal to roughly 33,000 T cell genomes. Purified libraries were quantified with a Qubit 3.0 fluorometer, sized on a Bioanalyzer 2100, and re-quantified with the KAPA Library Quantification kit. A separate single-read 150-cycle Illumina NextSeq 550 flow cell was used to sequence each immunoSEQ 96-well plate. On the study's bioinformatics: Because the immunoSEQ output included only junctional sequences and no quality scores, the filtering could not be the same as the filtering used for full-length reads. To assign V/J genes and CDR3, sequences were annotated against IMGT germline references using PyIR, a Python wrapper for IgBLAST v1.9. Any read was removed if the V/J assignment was weak (E-value above 1e-6), the CDR3 was missing, or the read contained stop codons, out-of-frame junctions, or ambiguous translated residues. V3J clonotypes were defined as sequences sharing an identical inferred V gene, J gene, and CDR3 amino acid sequence. The percentage overlap between two repertoires was calculated by dividing the number of shared unique clonotypes by the size of the smaller repertoire. Three approaches were used to assess repertoire richness: RTK rarefaction, the Chao1 estimator, and Recon v2.1 estimates of unobserved clonotypes. Generation probabilities for all TCRbeta clonotypes obtained by the gDNA method from a few donors were computed using OLGA. TCRdb's version of the immuneACCESS table is confined to in-frame rearrangements and falls short of the full clone set. An unresolved V gene accounts for under half of the shortfall where checked; the remainder is of unknown origin. V and J calls and clone size come straight from that table; D and trimming were deduced from the DNA. The table for this sample lists 2 million to 2.5 million clones; approximately 95% of them were counted only once. The ten largest make up about 0.39% of the sample.

What the work shows at the level of the full study, not this receptor alone: Sampling was restricted to blood, and TCR repertoires in tissue are likely to differ from TCR repertoires in blood. Pairwise subsampling led to the expectation that sequencing depth would affect the degree of clonotype sharing among donors. Incomplete sequencing was indicated by rarefaction of sorted-subset datasets, despite the large sequencing depth. When a few donors were compared, the shared fraction of clonotypes was about 5.4% for naive CD4, more than 3% for naive CD8, more than 2% for memory CD4, and less than 0.5% for memory CD8. Because the study included only a small number of donors, the genetic and exposure-history diversity represented was limited. Naive subsets generally had larger estimated clonotype richness than memory subsets. Higher generation probabilities were observed for clonotypes shared by all four sorted-subset donors than for non-shared clonotypes.

Looking up the germline V gene yields CDR1 KGHSH and CDR2 LQKENI. The CDR3 sequence holds 13 residues, the cysteine and phenylalanine included. Only the CDR3 region is kept as DNA, spanning 39 bases read in frame from base 1. The V end loses 3 bases and the J end loses 4 bases, and a stretch of 10 bases separates them. A remark on this clone: Its recognized antigen is unknown. No per-base quality is available; no much larger clone lies one base away. Other DNA sequences of this sample code for an identical CDR3.

Recombination connected TRBV18 to TRBJ2-7; too little of a D gene remains to name it. This receptor was identified in a man aged 18-30 years in good health. Some clones in this sample may be carry-over from other donors' samples. Input material: naive CD4+ T cells from PBMCs. The sample's cell subset or site label, decoded: CD45RA+ positively selected. The DNA reads as follows: TGTGCCAGCTCACCCGCTTATACTTACGAGCAGTACTTC. Its coded protein is CASSPAYTYEQYF.